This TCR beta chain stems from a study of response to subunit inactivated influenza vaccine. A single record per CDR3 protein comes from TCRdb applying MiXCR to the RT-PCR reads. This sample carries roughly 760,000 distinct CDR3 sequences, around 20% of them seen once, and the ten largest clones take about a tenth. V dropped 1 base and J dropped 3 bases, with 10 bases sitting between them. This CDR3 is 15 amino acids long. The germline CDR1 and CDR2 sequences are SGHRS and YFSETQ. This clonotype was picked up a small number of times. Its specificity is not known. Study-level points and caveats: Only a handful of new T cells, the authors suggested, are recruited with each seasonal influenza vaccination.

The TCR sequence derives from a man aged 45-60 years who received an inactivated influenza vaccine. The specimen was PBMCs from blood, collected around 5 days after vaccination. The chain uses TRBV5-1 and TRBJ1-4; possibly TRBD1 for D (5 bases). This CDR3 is CASSLSEGSNEKLFF. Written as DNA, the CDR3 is TGCGCCAGCAGCTTGAGTGAGGGGTCTAATGAAAAACTGTTTTTT.